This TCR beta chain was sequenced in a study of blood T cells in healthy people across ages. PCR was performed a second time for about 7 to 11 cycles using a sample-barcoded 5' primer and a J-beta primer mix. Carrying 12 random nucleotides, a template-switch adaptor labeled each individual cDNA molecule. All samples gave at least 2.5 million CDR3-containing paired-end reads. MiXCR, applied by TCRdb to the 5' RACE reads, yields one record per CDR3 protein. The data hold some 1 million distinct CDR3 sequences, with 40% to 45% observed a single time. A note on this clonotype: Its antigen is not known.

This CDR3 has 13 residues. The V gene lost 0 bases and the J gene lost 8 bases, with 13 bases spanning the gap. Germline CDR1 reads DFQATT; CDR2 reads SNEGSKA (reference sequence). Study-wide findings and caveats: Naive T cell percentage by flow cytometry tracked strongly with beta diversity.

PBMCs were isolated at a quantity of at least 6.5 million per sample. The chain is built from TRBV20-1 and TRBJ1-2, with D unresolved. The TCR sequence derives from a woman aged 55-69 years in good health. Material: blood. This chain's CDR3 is CSARDYAVAGYTF. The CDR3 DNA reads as TGCAGTGCTAGAGATTACGCAGTGGCCGGCTACACCTTC.